Sequencing of this TCR beta chain was carried out in a study of cytomegalovirus exposure and HLA in healthy donors. About the research overall: Unique TCR beta sequences numbering some 120 million came from 150 million to 200 million T cells in an earlier analysis.

The CDR3 runs to 15 residues. The trim removed 5 bases at V and 11 bases at J, leaving 15 bases unmatched. Germline CDR1 is SEHNR and CDR2 is FQNEAQ (reference sequence). A multiplex PCR was run with 60 Vbeta primers and 13 Jbeta primers. The repertoire was sequenced with immunoSEQ multiplex PCR; TCRdb's copy has only in-frame clones and lacks some. This sample carries about 190,000 clones, over 75% of them seen once, and the ten largest clones take 10%. To note about this clone: What it binds is unknown.

Study-wide findings and caveats: HLA-A and HLA-B allele assignments for most subjects were reportedly predicted accurately using TCR beta sequences. Later analysis associated a missense DCLRE1C variant with TCR beta V- and J-gene trimming.

V usage is TRBV7-9 and J usage is TRBJ2-1; 7 bases match TRBD1. The clonotype was recovered from a woman in her fifties or sixties in good health and CMV-seropositive. What was sequenced was PBMCs. CDR3 bases: TGTGCCAGCAGCCTAAGCTTGTATCAGACAGGGCAGCAGTTCTTC. As protein: CASSLSLYQTGQQFF.